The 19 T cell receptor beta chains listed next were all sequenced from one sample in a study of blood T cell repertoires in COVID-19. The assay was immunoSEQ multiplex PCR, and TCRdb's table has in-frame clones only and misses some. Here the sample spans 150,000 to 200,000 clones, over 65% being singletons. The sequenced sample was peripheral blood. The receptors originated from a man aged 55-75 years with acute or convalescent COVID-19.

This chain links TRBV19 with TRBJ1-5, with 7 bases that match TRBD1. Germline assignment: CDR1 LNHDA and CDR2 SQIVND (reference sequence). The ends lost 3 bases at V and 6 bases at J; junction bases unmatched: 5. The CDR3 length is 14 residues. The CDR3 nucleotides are TGTGCCAGTAGTATTCCAGGGGGATTTCAGCCCCAGCATTTT. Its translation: CASSIPGGFQPQHF.

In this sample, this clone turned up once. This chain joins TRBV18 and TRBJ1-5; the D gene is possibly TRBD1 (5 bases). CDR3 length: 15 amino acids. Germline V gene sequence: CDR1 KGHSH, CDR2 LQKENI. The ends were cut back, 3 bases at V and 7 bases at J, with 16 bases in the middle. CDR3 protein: CASSPGSGLGQPQHF. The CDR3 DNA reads TGTGCCAGCTCACCCGGATCAGGGCTCGGCCAGCCCCAGCATTTT.

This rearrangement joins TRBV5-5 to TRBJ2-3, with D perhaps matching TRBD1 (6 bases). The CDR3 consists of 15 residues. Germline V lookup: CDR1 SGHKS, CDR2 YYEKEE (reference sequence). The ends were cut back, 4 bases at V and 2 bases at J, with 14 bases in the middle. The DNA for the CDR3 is TGTGCCAGCAGCCTCATGACAGGCTACACAGATACGCAGTATTTT. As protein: CASSLMTGYTDTQYF.

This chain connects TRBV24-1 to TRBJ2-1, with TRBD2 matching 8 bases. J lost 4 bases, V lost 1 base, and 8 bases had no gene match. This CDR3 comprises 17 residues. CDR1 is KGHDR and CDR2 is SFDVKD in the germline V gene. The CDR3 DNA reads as TGTGCCACCAGTGATTTCCGGCGGGGGGTGGGATACAATGAGCAGTTCTTC. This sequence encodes CATSDFRRGVGYNEQFF.

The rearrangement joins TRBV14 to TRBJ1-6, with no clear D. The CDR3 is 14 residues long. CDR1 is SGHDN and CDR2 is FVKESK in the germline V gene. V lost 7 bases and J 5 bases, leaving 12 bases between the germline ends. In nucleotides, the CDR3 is TGTGCCAGCAAGGGAGAAGGCAATAATTCACCCCTCCACTTT. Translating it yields CASKGEGNNSPLHF. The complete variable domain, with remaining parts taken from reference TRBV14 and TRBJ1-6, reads EAGVTQFPSHSVIEKGQTVTLRCDPISGHDNLYWYRRVMGKEIKFLLHFVKESKQDESGMPNNRFLAERTGGTYSTLKVQPAELEDSGVYFCASKGEGNNSPLHFGNGTRLTVT.

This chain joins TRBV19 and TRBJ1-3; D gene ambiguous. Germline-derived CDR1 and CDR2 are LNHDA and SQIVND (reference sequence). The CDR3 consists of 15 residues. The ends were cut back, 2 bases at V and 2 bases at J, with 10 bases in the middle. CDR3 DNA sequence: TGTGCCAGTAGTATACCTCCGAGTACTGGAAACACCATATATTTT. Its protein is CASSIPPSTGNTIYF.

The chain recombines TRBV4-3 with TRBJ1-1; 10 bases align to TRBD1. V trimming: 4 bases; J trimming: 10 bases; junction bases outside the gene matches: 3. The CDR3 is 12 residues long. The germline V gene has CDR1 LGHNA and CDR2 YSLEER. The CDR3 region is CASSLGTGVAFF. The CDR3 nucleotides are TGCGCCAGCAGCCTGGGGACAGGGGTAGCTTTCTTT.

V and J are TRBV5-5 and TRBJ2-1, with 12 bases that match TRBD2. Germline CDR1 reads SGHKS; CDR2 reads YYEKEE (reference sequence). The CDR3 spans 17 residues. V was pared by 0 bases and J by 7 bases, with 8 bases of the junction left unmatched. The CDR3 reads CASSLVASGGATNEQFF. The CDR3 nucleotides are TGTGCCAGCAGCTTGGTCGCTAGCGGGGGGGCGACGAATGAGCAGTTCTTC. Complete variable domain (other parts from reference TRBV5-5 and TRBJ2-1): DAGVTQSPTHLIKTRGQQVTLRCSPISGHKSVSWYQQVLGQGPQFIFQYYEKEERGRGNFPDRFSARQFPNYSSELNVNALLLGDSALYLCASSLVASGGATNEQFFGPGTRLTVL.

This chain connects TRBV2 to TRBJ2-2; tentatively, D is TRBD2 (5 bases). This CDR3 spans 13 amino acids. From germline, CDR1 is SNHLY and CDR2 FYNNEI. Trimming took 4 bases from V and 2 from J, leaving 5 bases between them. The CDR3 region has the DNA TGTGCCAGCAGTGGGACTAACACCGGGGAGCTGTTTTTT. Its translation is CASSGTNTGELFF.

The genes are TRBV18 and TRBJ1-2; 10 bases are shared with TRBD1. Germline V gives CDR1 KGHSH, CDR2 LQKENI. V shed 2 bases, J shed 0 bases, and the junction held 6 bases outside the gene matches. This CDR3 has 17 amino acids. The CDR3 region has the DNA TGTGCCAGCTCACCATCCGGGACAGGGGCGGCTAACTATGGCTACACCTTC. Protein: CASSPSGTGAANYGYTF.

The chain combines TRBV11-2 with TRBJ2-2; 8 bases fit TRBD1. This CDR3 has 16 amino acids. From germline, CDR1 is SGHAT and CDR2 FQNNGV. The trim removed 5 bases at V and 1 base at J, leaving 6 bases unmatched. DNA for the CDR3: TGTGCCAGCAGCCTCCGCGGGACAGGGAACACCGGGGAGCTGTTTTTT. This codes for CASSLRGTGNTGELFF.

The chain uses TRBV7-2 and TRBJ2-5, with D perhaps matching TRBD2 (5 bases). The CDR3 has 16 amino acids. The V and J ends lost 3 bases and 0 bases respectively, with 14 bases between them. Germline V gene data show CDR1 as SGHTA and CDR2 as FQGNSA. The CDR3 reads CASSFRTVLNQETQYF. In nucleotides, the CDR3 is TGTGCCAGCAGCTTCCGGACTGTTCTGAACCAAGAGACCCAGTACTTC.

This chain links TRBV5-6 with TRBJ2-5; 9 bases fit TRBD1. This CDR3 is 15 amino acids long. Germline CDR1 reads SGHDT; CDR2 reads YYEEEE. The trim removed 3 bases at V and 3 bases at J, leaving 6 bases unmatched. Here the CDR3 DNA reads TGTGCCAGCAGCTACGGACAGGGGAGAAAAGAGACCCAGTACTTC. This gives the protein CASSYGQGRKETQYF.

CDR3 sequence (DNA): TGTGCCAGCAGGGGGACAGGGAACACTGAAGCTTTCTTT. It encodes CASRGTGNTEAFF. This sequence joins TRBV6-6 and TRBJ1-1, with 8 positions matching TRBD1. Germline V gene lookup returns CDR1 MNHNY and CDR2 SVGAGI (reference sequence). The ends lost 6 bases at V and 1 base at J; junction bases unmatched: 1. The CDR3 is made up of 13 amino acids.

The CDR3 loop is CASSPPGNNQPQHF. In DNA, the CDR3 is TGTGCCAGCAGCCCACCGGGAAACAATCAGCCCCAGCATTTT. The V and J genes are TRBV7-9 and TRBJ1-5; D uncertain. The V gene lost 5 bases and the J gene lost 3 bases, with 11 bases spanning the gap. In germline, CDR1 is SEHNR, CDR2 FQNEAQ (reference sequence). The CDR3 loop spans 14 amino acids.

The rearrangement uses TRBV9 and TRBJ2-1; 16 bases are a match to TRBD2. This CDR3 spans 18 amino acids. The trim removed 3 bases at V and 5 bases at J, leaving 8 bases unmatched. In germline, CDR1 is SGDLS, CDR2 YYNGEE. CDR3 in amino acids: CASSAGTSGGAGNNEQFF. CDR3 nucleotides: TGTGCCAGCAGCGCCGGGACTAGCGGGGGGGCTGGAAACAATGAGCAGTTCTTC.

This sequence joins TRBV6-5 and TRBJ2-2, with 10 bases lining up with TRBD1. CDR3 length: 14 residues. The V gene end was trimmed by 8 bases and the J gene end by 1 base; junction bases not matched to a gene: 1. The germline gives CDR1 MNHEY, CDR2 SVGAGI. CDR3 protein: CASGQGENTGELFF. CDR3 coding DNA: TGTGCCAGCGGACAGGGGGAGAACACCGGGGAGCTGTTTTTT.

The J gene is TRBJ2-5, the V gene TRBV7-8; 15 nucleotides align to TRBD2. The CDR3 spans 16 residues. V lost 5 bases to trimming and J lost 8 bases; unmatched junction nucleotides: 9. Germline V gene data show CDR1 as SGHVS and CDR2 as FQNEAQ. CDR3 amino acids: CASSPRTSGGGGTQYF. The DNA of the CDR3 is TGTGCCAGCAGCCCCCGGACTAGCGGGGGGGGAGGAACCCAGTACTTC.

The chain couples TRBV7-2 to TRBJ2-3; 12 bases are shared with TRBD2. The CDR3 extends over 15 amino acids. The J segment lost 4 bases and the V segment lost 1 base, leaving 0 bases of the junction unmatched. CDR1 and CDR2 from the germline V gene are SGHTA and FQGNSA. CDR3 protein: CASSLGLAGADTQYF. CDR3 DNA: TGTGCCAGCAGCTTAGGACTAGCGGGGGCAGATACGCAGTATTTT.